A single sample gave rise to the 17 T cell receptor beta chains below, sequenced in a study of blood T cell repertoires in COVID-19. Repertoires were generated with immunoSEQ multiplex PCR, while TCRdb's copy carries only in-frame clones and drops some. Among roughly 41,000 clones listed, approximately 87% were seen once. The sequenced material came from peripheral blood. The receptor set was obtained from a human donor in a cohort sampled during active COVID-19.

CDR3 sequence reads: CASSPICEQGLETQYF. CDR3 nucleotides: TGTGCCAGCAGCCCTATCTGTGAACAGGGTTTGGAGACCCAGTACTTC. This chain links TRBV7-3 with TRBJ2-5; a weak D match, TRBD1 (6 bases). CDR3 length equals 16 residues. With 5 bases removed from V and 5 bases from J, the gap between germline ends came to 21 bases. CDR1 is SGHTA, CDR2 FQGTGA, per germline. The variable domain in full, with the rest retrieved from reference TRBV7-3 and TRBJ2-5, is GAGVSQTPSNKVTEKGKYVELRCDPISGHTALYWYRQSLGQGPEFLIYFQGTGAADDSGLPNDRFFAVRPEGSVSTLKIQRTERGDSAVYLCASSPICEQGLETQYFGPGTRLLVL.

This clone occurred once. V gene TRBV27 combines with J gene TRBJ2-7, with 11 bases matching TRBD2. Germline V gives CDR1 MNHEY, CDR2 SMNVEV (reference sequence). This CDR3 has 16 residues. V trimming: 3 bases; J trimming: 2 bases; junction bases outside the gene matches: 6. CDR3 sequence reads: CASSFRPTSGTYEQYF. CDR3 nucleotide sequence: TGTGCCAGCAGTTTTAGGCCGACTAGCGGGACCTACGAGCAGTACTTC.

This clone was seen only once. The chain links TRBV27 to TRBJ2-7; maybe TRBD1 (5 bases). Trimming removed 0 bases at V and 4 bases at J, with 10 bases between. Germline-derived CDR1 and CDR2 are MNHEY and SMNVEV (reference sequence). This CDR3 is 14 amino acids long. CDR3 DNA sequence: TGTGCCAGCAGTTTATCCTCGACAGTTTACGAGCAGTACTTC. This gives the protein CASSLSSTVYEQYF.

This chain joins TRBV6-5 and TRBJ2-1; maybe TRBD2 (6 bases). Germline CDR1 MNHEY, CDR2 SVGAGI. The V end lost 4 bases, the J end lost 9 bases, and 13 bases lay between the germline ends. This CDR3 is 13 amino acids long. CDR3 residues: CASSWRGLGEQFF. The CDR3 DNA reads as TGTGCCAGCAGTTGGAGGGGACTCGGTGAGCAGTTCTTC.

The rearrangement links TRBV4-1 to TRBJ2-1; 8 nucleotides align to TRBD1. The germline V gene encodes CDR1 MGHRA and CDR2 YSYEKL. The junction had 8 bases not matched to a gene; V was cut back by 5 bases and J by 5 bases. This CDR3 region has 15 residues. CDR3 nucleotide sequence: TGCGCCAGCAGCGCCAGACAGGGGATGAACAATGAGCAGTTCTTC. Its protein product is CASSARQGMNNEQFF.

The chain links TRBV28 to TRBJ1-5, with 9 bases aligning to TRBD1. The CDR3 is 18 residues long. V dropped 2 bases and J dropped 2; count of bases not matched to a gene: 10. Germline assignment: CDR1 MDHEN and CDR2 SYDVKM. This CDR3 reads CASSLVGQGLEGNQPQHF. CDR3 DNA: TGTGCCAGCAGTTTAGTGGGACAGGGATTGGAGGGCAATCAGCCCCAGCATTTT.

The J gene is TRBJ1-1, the V gene TRBV19; D not resolved. CDR3 length: 13 residues. CDR1 and CDR2 from the germline V gene are LNHDA and SQIVND (reference sequence). V was cut by 7 bases and J by 7 bases, with 16 bases left in between. The CDR3 protein is CASNDGVRSEAFF. The CDR3 coding sequence is TGTGCCAGTAACGACGGGGTCCGGAGTGAAGCTTTCTTT.

The chain uses TRBV6-2 or TRBV6-3 and TRBJ2-7; D may be TRBD2 (5 bases). Deletions cut 2 bases from V and 3 bases from J, with 8 bases between. This CDR3 region has 13 residues. Germline V gene data show CDR1 as MNHEY and CDR2 as SVGEGT. CDR3 in DNA: TGTGCCAGCAGTTACCGGGAACTCTACGAGCAGTACTTC. Residues: CASSYRELYEQYF.

This chain joins TRBV9 and TRBJ2-1, with TRBD1 identical over 7 bases. This CDR3 contains 14 residues. Germline V gene sequence: CDR1 SGDLS, CDR2 YYNGEE. Trimming removed 5 bases from V and 4 bases from J; junction bases left unmatched: 6. The CDR3 is CASSHLQGYNEQFF. The CDR3 DNA sequence: TGTGCCAGCAGTCATTTACAGGGGTACAATGAGCAGTTCTTC.

J is TRBJ1-2 and V is TRBV18, with 10 positions matching TRBD1. Per the germline V gene, CDR1 is KGHSH and CDR2 is LQKENI. The CDR3 extends over 15 amino acids. The V segment lost 3 bases and the J segment 1 base; nucleotides outside the gene matches: 2. For the CDR3, the DNA is TGTGCCAGCTCACCTGGGACAGGGGATAACTATGGCTACACCTTC. Protein sequence: CASSPGTGDNYGYTF. The full variable domain, completed using reference TRBV18 and TRBJ1-2, is NAGVMQNPRHLVRRRGQEARLRCSPMKGHSHVYWYRQLPEEGLKFMVYLQKENIIDESGMPKERFSAEFPKEGPSILRIQQVVRGDSAAYFCASSPGTGDNYGYTFGSGTRLTVV.

The chain combines TRBV19 with TRBJ1-2; 8 positions match TRBD1. This CDR3 region has 13 residues. With 3 bases clipped from V and 7 bases from J, the junction kept 4 bases outside the gene matches. Germline loops: CDR1 LNHDA, CDR2 SQIVND (reference sequence). CDR3 DNA sequence: TGTGCCAGTAGTATGACAGGGGACCTTGGCTACACCTTC. Protein: CASSMTGDLGYTF.

The chain carries TRBV3-1 (or the pseudogene TRBV3-2) and TRBJ1-4; no reliable D call. Germline assignment: CDR1 LGHDT and CDR2 YNNKEL (reference sequence). Trimming stripped 4 bases from V and 3 bases from J, with 9 bases between. This CDR3 has 14 residues. CDR3 sequence reads: CASSPNRANEKLFF. The CDR3 DNA is TGTGCCAGCAGCCCTAATAGAGCTAATGAAAAACTGTTTTTT.

This chain connects TRBV18 to TRBJ2-7; 10 bases align to TRBD2. The ends lost 3 bases at V and 2 bases at J; junction bases unmatched: 16. Germline-derived CDR1 and CDR2 are KGHSH and LQKENI. The CDR3 spans 19 residues. CDR3 bases: TGTGCCAGCTCACCCGCCCGGCGAGCGGGGGGGTCCTTTACCTACGAGCAGTACTTC. Its translation: CASSPARRAGGSFTYEQYF.

The CDR3 DNA sequence: TGCGCCAGCAGCTACGAGACAGGGTTCTACGAGCAGTACTTC. This encodes CASSYETGFYEQYF. V gene TRBV5-1 combines with J gene TRBJ2-7, with 7 bases matching TRBD1. Germline V gene data show CDR1 as SGHRS and CDR2 as YFSETQ. The trim removed 3 bases at V and 3 bases at J, leaving 6 bases unmatched. The CDR3 runs to 14 residues.

This chain links TRBV9 with TRBJ1-2; D is uncertain. The CDR3 runs to 13 residues. V shed 4 bases and J shed 4 bases, with 11 bases lying between them. The germline V gene encodes CDR1 SGDLS and CDR2 YYNGEE. The CDR3 DNA reads as TGTGCCAGCAGCCCGGGGAGGTCCTATGGCTACACCTTC. This sequence encodes CASSPGRSYGYTF.

This chain links TRBV4-2 with TRBJ1-4; 10 bases are a match to TRBD1. Trimming removed 8 bases from V and 10 bases from J; junction bases left unmatched: 25. The CDR3 loop spans 19 amino acids. Germline CDR1 LGHNA, CDR2 YNFKEQ. The CDR3 region is CASLPYTPGQGNTYGKLFF. Written as DNA, the CDR3 is TGTGCCAGCCTTCCGTACACCCCGGGACAGGGGAACACTTATGGAAAACTGTTTTTT.

The chain has TRBV7-2 and TRBJ2-1; TRBD2 aligns across 13 bases. This CDR3 is built from 15 residues. Germline lookup yields CDR1 SGHTA and CDR2 FQGNSA. V trimming: 4 bases; J trimming: 5 bases; junction bases outside the gene matches: 2. CDR3 in DNA: TGTGCCAGCAGCTCGACTAGCGGGGGGAACAATGAGCAGTTCTTC. Amino acids: CASSSTSGGNNEQFF.